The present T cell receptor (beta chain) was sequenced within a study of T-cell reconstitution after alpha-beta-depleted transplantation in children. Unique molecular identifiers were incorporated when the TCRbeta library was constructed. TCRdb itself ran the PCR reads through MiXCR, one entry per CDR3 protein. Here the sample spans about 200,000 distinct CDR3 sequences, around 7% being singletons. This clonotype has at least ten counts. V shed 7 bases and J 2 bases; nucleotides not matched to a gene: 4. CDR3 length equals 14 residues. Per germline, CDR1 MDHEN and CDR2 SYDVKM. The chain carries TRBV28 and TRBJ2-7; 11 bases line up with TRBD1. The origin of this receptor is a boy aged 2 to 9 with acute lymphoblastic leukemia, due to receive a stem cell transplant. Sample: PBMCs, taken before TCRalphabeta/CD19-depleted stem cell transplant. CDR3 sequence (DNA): TGTGCCAGCACATGGACAGGGGGCACCTACGAGCAGTACTTC. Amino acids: CASTWTGGTYEQYF.